Listed here are 29 T cell receptor beta chains from one sample, sequenced in a study of cytomegalovirus exposure and HLA in healthy donors. This PCR relied on a set of 60 Vbeta primers and 13 Jbeta primers. Sequencing used immunoSEQ multiplex PCR; TCRdb keeps in-frame clones, though not all of them. This table holds 200,000 or so clones, more than 70% found once. The sequenced sample consisted of PBMCs. The receptors originated from a boy aged 5-17 years in good health and CMV-seronegative.

J is TRBJ1-1 and V is TRBV7-9, with 7 bases matching TRBD1. Losses at the gene ends were 5 bases for V and 5 bases for J; bases not matched to a gene: 11. Germline V gives CDR1 SEHNR, CDR2 FQNEAQ (reference sequence). CDR3 size: 15 residues. CDR3 sequence reads: CASSVVKMGQTEAFF. As DNA, the CDR3 is TGTGCCAGCAGCGTAGTCAAGATGGGACAGACTGAAGCTTTCTTT.

The V call is TRBV5-1, the J call TRBJ1-1; 7 bases fit TRBD1. With 3 bases clipped from V and 3 bases from J, the junction kept 11 bases outside the gene matches. The CDR3 extends over 16 amino acids. Germline loops: CDR1 SGHRS, CDR2 YFSETQ. CDR3 in DNA: TGCGCCAGCAGCTCAAGACAGGGCTCTTTTCACACTGAAGCTTTCTTT. Its protein product is CASSSRQGSFHTEAFF.

The rearrangement links TRBV28 to TRBJ2-7, with D perhaps matching TRBD1 (5 bases). CDR1 and CDR2 (germline): MDHEN, SYDVKM. Trimming pared 7 bases from V and 4 bases from J, leaving 8 bases between. The CDR3 totals 11 residues. The CDR3, as DNA: TGTGCCAGCACCTCAGGGTACGAGCAGTACTTC. It yields the protein CASTSGYEQYF.

J is TRBJ1-2 and V is TRBV7-9, with 10 bases identical to TRBD1. The CDR3 sequence is 13 residues long. The V segment lost 5 bases and the J segment 8 bases; nucleotides outside the gene matches: 5. From germline, CDR1 is SEHNR and CDR2 FQNEAQ (reference sequence). The CDR3 DNA reads as TGTGCCAGCAGCCCCGACAGGGGGCAAGGCTACACCTTC. Translation: CASSPDRGQGYTF.

This sequence joins TRBV11-2 and TRBJ2-1; 11 positions agree with TRBD2. CDR1 is SGHAT, CDR2 FQNNGV, per germline. The CDR3 runs 16 residues. The J segment lost 9 bases and the V segment lost 1 base, leaving 8 bases of the junction unmatched. The CDR3 region is CASSLGIAGGDGEQFF. CDR3 bases: TGTGCCAGCAGCTTAGGTATAGCGGGAGGGGACGGTGAGCAGTTCTTC.

The chain uses TRBV7-3 and TRBJ2-3, with 7 positions matching TRBD1. CDR1 and CDR2 from the germline V gene are SGHTA and FQGTGA. V dropped 5 bases and J dropped 4; count of bases not matched to a gene: 9. The CDR3 is 15 amino acids. In nucleotides, the CDR3 is TGTGCCAGCAGCCGACAGGGCCTAGTCTCAGATACGCAGTATTTT. It specifies CASSRQGLVSDTQYF.

This rearrangement joins TRBV23-1 to TRBJ2-5; TRBD1 might be the D (5 bases). TRBV23-1 is marked as an open reading frame, function uncertain. This CDR3 region has 15 residues. Trimming stripped 10 bases from V and 5 bases from J, with 23 bases between. Here the CDR3 reads CATPLWGRRRETQYF. In DNA, the CDR3 is TGCGCCACACCTCTTTGGGGCAGAAGGCGGGAGACCCAGTACTTC.

The chain uses TRBV4-3 and TRBJ1-1, with 9 positions matching TRBD1. Germline loops: CDR1 LGHNA, CDR2 YSLEER. V lost 1 base, J lost 1 base, and 1 base stayed unmatched. The CDR3 has 15 residues. Here the CDR3 reads CASSQGDRENTEAFF. CDR3 bases: TGCGCCAGCAGCCAAGGGGACAGGGAGAACACTGAAGCTTTCTTT.

This chain uses TRBV5-1 with TRBJ1-1, with D maybe TRBD1 (5 bases). V lost 2 bases, J lost 5 bases, and 13 bases lay in between. CDR1 and CDR2 (germline): SGHRS, YFSETQ. The CDR3 runs 14 residues. The CDR3 loop reads CASSFRPRDTEAFF. The CDR3, as DNA: TGCGCCAGCAGCTTCCGACCCAGGGATACTGAAGCTTTCTTT.

The CDR3 protein is CASSLEGQIGTEAFF. The DNA for the CDR3 is TGCGCCAGCAGCTTGGAGGGGCAGATCGGCACTGAAGCTTTCTTT. The V call is TRBV5-1, the J call TRBJ1-1; TRBD1 is a possible D gene (5 bases). V lost 0 bases and J lost 4, with 13 bases in between. Per the germline V gene, CDR1 is SGHRS and CDR2 is YFSETQ. This CDR3 is built from 15 residues.

The chain is built from TRBV29-1 and TRBJ1-1; 7 bases line up with TRBD1. V shed 4 bases and J 11 bases; nucleotides not matched to a gene: 4. Germline V gene data show CDR1 as SQVTM and CDR2 as ANQGSEA. The CDR3 sequence is 10 residues long. The DNA for the CDR3 is TGCAGCGTTGTACCAGGGGGGGCTTTCTTT. It yields the protein CSVVPGGAFF.

The chain employs TRBV7-3 and TRBJ2-2; the match to TRBD2 covers 12 bases. The CDR3 contains 16 residues. V was clipped by 6 bases and J by 6 bases; unmatched bases: 8. In germline, CDR1 is SGHTA, CDR2 FQGTGA. The CDR3 is CASRKPGLAGPGELFF. In nucleotides, the CDR3 is TGTGCCAGCAGGAAGCCGGGACTAGCGGGCCCCGGGGAGCTGTTTTTT.

J is TRBJ1-5 and V is TRBV7-2, with no clear D. V lost 5 bases to trimming and J lost 1 base, with 18 bases between them. Looked up from germline, CDR1 is SGHTA and CDR2 is FQGNSA. The CDR3 runs to 17 residues. The CDR3 loop is CASSESSAAHSNQPQHF. The CDR3 DNA reads TGTGCCAGCAGCGAATCTTCGGCGGCGCACAGCAATCAGCCCCAGCATTTT.

This clone was detected a few times. The V gene is TRBV28, the J gene TRBJ1-2, with no clear D. Germline V gene lookup returns CDR1 MDHEN and CDR2 SYDVKM. This CDR3 is built from 16 residues. V shed 3 bases and J shed 0 bases, with 14 bases lying between them. CDR3 region: CASSFEGRMANYGYTF. The CDR3 bases are TGTGCCAGCAGTTTCGAAGGGAGGATGGCTAACTATGGCTACACCTTC.

This clone was recorded a few times. The V and J genes are TRBV5-8 and TRBJ2-7; the match to TRBD1 covers 8 bases. V was clipped by 2 bases and J by 7 bases; unmatched bases: 14. The CDR3 loop spans 16 amino acids. Looked up from germline, CDR1 is SGHTS and CDR2 is YDEGEE. Written as DNA, the CDR3 is TGTGCCAGCAGCTTTTATAGGGACAGGCCGGCGGGTGAGCAGTACTTC. Protein: CASSFYRDRPAGEQYF.

The chain links TRBV7-3 to TRBJ2-1; 9 bases are shared with TRBD2. This CDR3 comprises 17 residues. J was trimmed by 5 bases and V by 0 bases; bases with no gene match: 8. Germline V gene lookup returns CDR1 SGHTA and CDR2 FQGTGA. The CDR3 sequence: CASSLTLASGVHNEQFF. The CDR3 nucleotides are TGTGCCAGCAGCTTAACACTGGCTAGCGGGGTACACAATGAGCAGTTCTTC.

This sequence joins TRBV30 and TRBJ1-1; tentatively, D is TRBD1 (5 bases). Trimming stripped 4 bases from V and 0 bases from J, with 21 bases between. The CDR3 is made up of 17 amino acids. Looked up from germline, CDR1 is GTSNPN and CDR2 is SVGIG (reference sequence). CDR3 nucleotide sequence: TGTGCCTGGACCAAAACCGCGGGACGGATGATGAACACTGAAGCTTTCTTT. Translated: CAWTKTAGRMMNTEAFF.

The chain links TRBV5-6 to TRBJ1-1; maybe TRBD1 (5 bases). Germline lookup yields CDR1 SGHDT and CDR2 YYEEEE. This CDR3 has 16 residues. V lost 1 base to trimming and J lost 0 bases, with 13 bases between them. The CDR3 spells CASSLNLGVMNTEAFF. The CDR3 coding sequence is TGTGCCAGCAGCTTGAACTTAGGGGTAATGAACACTGAAGCTTTCTTT.

J is TRBJ1-1 and V is TRBV27; no reliable D call. The CDR3 sequence is 13 residues long. Germline assignment: CDR1 MNHEY and CDR2 SMNVEV (reference sequence). V lost 8 bases to trimming and J lost 0 bases, with 10 bases between them. In nucleotides, the CDR3 is TGTGCCAGCGGTTACTACATGAACACTGAAGCTTTCTTT. Its protein product is CASGYYMNTEAFF.

The chain links TRBV10-3 to TRBJ2-3, with 11 bases fitting TRBD2. The CDR3 is 17 residues long. Trimming took 3 bases from V and 8 from J; bases not matched to a gene: 13. Germline V gene data show CDR1 as ENHRY and CDR2 as SYGVKD. CDR3 sequence reads: CAISDPLTSGSSATQYF. DNA of the CDR3: TGTGCCATCAGTGACCCTCTTACTAGCGGGAGTTCGGCTACGCAGTATTTT.

This rearrangement joins TRBV27 to TRBJ2-5; weak D call: TRBD1 (5 bases). The V end was cut by 3 bases, the J end by 4 bases, with 12 bases between. CDR3 length: 14 residues. Germline V CDR1 and CDR2: MNHEY, SMNVEV (reference sequence). CDR3 sequence: CASSFGGAGETQYF. The CDR3 coding sequence is TGTGCCAGCAGTTTTGGTGGGGCCGGAGAGACCCAGTACTTC.

The V gene is TRBV6-1, the J gene TRBJ1-5; the match to TRBD1 covers 8 bases. Germline CDR1 reads MNHNS; CDR2 reads SASEGT. The CDR3 totals 13 residues. Germline trimming cut 4 bases from V and 7 bases from J; bases unmatched to any gene: 3. CDR3 DNA sequence: TGTGCCAGCAGTGGGACAGGGAAACAGCCCCAGCATTTT. This codes for CASSGTGKQPQHF.

The CDR3 DNA follows: TGTCACCCTCGGGAGGCCTACGAGCAGTACTTC. It encodes CHPREAYEQYF. The chain is built from TRBV6-4 and TRBJ2-7; 7 bases agree with TRBD2. This CDR3 region has 11 residues. CDR1 MRHNA and CDR2 SNTAGT come from the germline V gene.

This clone appeared a single time. This chain links TRBV5-4 with TRBJ2-5; TRBD1 matches 9 bases. The junction had 4 bases not matched to a gene; V was cut back by 1 base and J by 3 bases. Germline CDR1 is SGHNT and CDR2 is YYREEE (reference sequence). The length of the CDR3 is 15 residues. The CDR3 protein is CASSLSGTGKETQYF. In DNA form, the CDR3 reads TGTGCCAGCAGCTTGTCGGGGACAGGGAAAGAGACCCAGTACTTC. The complete variable domain, with remaining parts taken from reference TRBV5-4 and TRBJ2-5, reads ETGVTQSPTHLIKTRGQQVTLRCSSQSGHNTVSWYQQALGQGPQFIFQYYREEENGRGNFPPRFSGLQFPNYSSELNVNALELDDSALYLCASSLSGTGKETQYFGPGTRLLVL.

This chain uses TRBV18 with TRBJ1-1; D gene uncertain. This CDR3 region has 14 residues. The germline CDR1 and CDR2 sequences are KGHSH and LQKENI. V was shortened by 2 bases and J by 2 bases, with 9 bases between the two germline ends. CDR3 in amino acids: CASSPYDTNTEAFF. Written as DNA, the CDR3 is TGTGCCAGCTCACCATATGATACTAACACTGAAGCTTTCTTT.

The chain carries TRBV7-3 and TRBJ1-5; D is unclear. This CDR3 comprises 13 residues. V lost 3 bases and J 4 bases, leaving 7 bases between the germline ends. Per germline, CDR1 SGHTA and CDR2 FQGTGA. The CDR3: CASSLGYNQPQHF. The CDR3 coding sequence is TGTGCCAGCAGCTTGGGCTATAATCAGCCCCAGCATTTT.

The J gene is TRBJ2-7, the V gene TRBV7-9, with 7 bases aligning to TRBD1. This CDR3 has 14 residues. CDR1 is SEHNR and CDR2 is FQNEAQ in the germline V gene (reference sequence). Germline trimming cut 3 bases from V and 3 bases from J; bases unmatched to any gene: 5. CDR3 nucleotide sequence: TGTGCCAGCAGCTTTGCAGGGGGTGGCTACGAGCAGTACTTC. Its translation is CASSFAGGGYEQYF.

The J gene is TRBJ1-1, the V gene TRBV25-1; perhaps TRBD1 as D (5 bases). Germline V gives CDR1 MGHDK, CDR2 SYGVNS. The CDR3 spans 15 residues. V lost 2 bases, J lost 3 bases, and 13 bases lay in between. CDR3 in amino acids: CASSETKGRYTEAFF. CDR3 DNA: TGTGCCAGCAGTGAAACTAAGGGGCGGTACACTGAAGCTTTCTTT.

The chain is built from TRBV5-1 and TRBJ1-2, with D possibly matching TRBD1 (6 bases). V gave up 1 base and J gave up 6 bases, with 19 bases separating them. Per the germline V gene, CDR1 is SGHRS and CDR2 is YFSETQ. The CDR3 has 16 amino acids. The CDR3 sequence: CASSLHDLGAADGYTF. Here the CDR3 DNA reads TGCGCCAGCAGCTTGCACGACCTGGGGGCAGCCGATGGCTACACCTTC.